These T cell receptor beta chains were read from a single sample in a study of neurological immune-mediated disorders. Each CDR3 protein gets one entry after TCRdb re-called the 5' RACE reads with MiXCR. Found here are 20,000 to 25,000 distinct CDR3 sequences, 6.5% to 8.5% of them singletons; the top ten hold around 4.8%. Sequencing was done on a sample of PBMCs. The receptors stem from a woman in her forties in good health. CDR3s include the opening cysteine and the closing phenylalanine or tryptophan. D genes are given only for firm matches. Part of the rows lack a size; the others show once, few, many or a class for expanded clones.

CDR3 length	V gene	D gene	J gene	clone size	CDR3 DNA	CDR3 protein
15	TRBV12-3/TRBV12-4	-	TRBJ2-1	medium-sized	TGTGCCAGCAGTTTCGCAGGGTACTTGAAGAATGAGCAGTTCTTC	CASSFAGYLKNEQFF
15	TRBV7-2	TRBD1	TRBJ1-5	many	TGTGCCAGCAGCTCCACAGGGGTTCGTGATCAGCCCCAGCATTTT	CASSSTGVRDQPQHF
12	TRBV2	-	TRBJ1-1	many	TGTGCCAGCAGCTACCGGGGGACTGAAGCTTTCTTT	CASSYRGTEAFF
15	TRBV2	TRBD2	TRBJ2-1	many	TGTGCCAGCAGTTATCCGGGACTAGACGACAATGAGCAGTTCTTC	CASSYPGLDDNEQFF
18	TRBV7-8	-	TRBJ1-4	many	TGTGCCAGCAGCTTAGTAGGGGGAAAGGGTTTGAGATATGAAAAACTGTTTTTT	CASSLVGGKGLRYEKLFF
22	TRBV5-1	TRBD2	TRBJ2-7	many	TGCGCCAGCAGCCTCCGGGGGACCCGAAGCTCGGGACTAGCGGGAGTGTCCTACGAGCAGTACTTC	CASSLRGTRSSGLAGVSYEQYF
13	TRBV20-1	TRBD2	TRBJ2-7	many	TGCAGTCAAGGACTAGCGGGAGCTGGTGAGCAGTACTTC	CSQGLAGAGEQYF
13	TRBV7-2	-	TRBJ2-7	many	TGTGCCAGCAGCTTAGTTCTACAAGGCGAGCAGTACTTC	CASSLVLQGEQYF
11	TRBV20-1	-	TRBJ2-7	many	TGCACTTGTGCAGACCCCTACGAGCAGTACTTC	CTCADPYEQYF
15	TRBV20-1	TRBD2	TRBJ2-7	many	TGCAGTGCAAGGACTCCGGGACTAGCGGGATCCGAGCAGTACTTC	CSARTPGLAGSEQYF
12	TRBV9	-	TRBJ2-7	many	TGTGCCAGCAGCGGTGAAAACTACGAGCAGTACTTC	CASSGENYEQYF
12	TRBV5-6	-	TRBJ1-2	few	TGTGCCAGCAGCATCGTAGGGGAAGGCTACACCTTC	CASSIVGEGYTF
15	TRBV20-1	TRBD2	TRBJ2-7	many	TGCAGTGCTAGAGATCTAGGGACTAGAGCCTACGAGCAGTACTTC	CSARDLGTRAYEQYF
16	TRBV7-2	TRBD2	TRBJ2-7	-	TGTGCCAGCAGCCCCGTAAGCACTAGCGGGATCTACGAGCAGTACTTC	CASSPVSTSGIYEQYF
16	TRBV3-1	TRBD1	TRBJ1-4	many	TGTGCCAGCAGCCAAAGGAGGGCACAGGGGAATGAAAAACTGTTTTTT	CASSQRRAQGNEKLFF
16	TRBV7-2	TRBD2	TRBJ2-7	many	TGTGCCAGCAGCGCACTAAGCGGGAGGACCCCTACGAAGCAGTACTTC	CASSALSGRTPTKQYF
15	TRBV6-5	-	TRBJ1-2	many	TGTGCCAGCAGTTCACAGAGATACCGAAACTATGGCTACACCTTC	CASSSQRYRNYGYTF
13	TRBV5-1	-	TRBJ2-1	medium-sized	TGCGCCAGCAGGCTAGACCCTTACAATGAGCAGTTCTTC	CASRLDPYNEQFF
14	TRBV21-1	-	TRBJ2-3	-	TGTGCCAGCAGATACGAACGTGTACCGGATACGCAGTATTTT	CASRYERVPDTQYF
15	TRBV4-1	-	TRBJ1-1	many	TGCGCCAGCAGCCAAGATCCTCTGACAGACACTGAAGCTTTCTTT	CASSQDPLTDTEAFF
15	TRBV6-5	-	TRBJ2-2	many	TGTGCCAGCAGGACGGGGACTGCTGACACCGGGGAGCTGTTTTTT	CASRTGTADTGELFF
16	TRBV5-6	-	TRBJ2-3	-	TGTGCCAGCAGCTTGCGGCTCCCTTACGGCACAGATACGCAGTATTTT	CASSLRLPYGTDTQYF
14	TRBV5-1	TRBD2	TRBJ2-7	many	TGCGCCAGCAGCTATAGCGGGAGGAATTACGAGCAGTACTTC	CASSYSGRNYEQYF
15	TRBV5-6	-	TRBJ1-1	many	TGTGCCAGCAGCTTGGGGTACTGGCTTAACACTGAAGCTTTCTTT	CASSLGYWLNTEAFF
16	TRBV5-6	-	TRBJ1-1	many	TGTGCCAGCAGCTTGCGTGCCAACTCTATGAACACTGAAGCTTTCTTT	CASSLRANSMNTEAFF
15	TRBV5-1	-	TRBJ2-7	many	TGCGCCAGCAGCTTGGCAAGGGGCGACTCCTACGAGCAGTACTTC	CASSLARGDSYEQYF
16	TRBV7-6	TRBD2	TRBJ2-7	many	TGTGCCAGCAGCTTGGGCGGGGTAGCGGGGCGCTACGAGCAGTACTTC	CASSLGGVAGRYEQYF
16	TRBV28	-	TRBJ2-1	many	TGTGCCAGCAGTTTTGGTACGGTGAGCTCCTACAATGAGCAGTTCTTC	CASSFGTVSSYNEQFF
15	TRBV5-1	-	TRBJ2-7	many	TGCGCCAGCAGCTCGGCGGGACAGAGCTCCTACGAGCAGTACTTC	CASSSAGQSSYEQYF
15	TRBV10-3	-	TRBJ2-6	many	TGTGCCATCATGCCCGGTTTCTCTGGGGCCAACGTCCTGACTTTC	CAIMPGFSGANVLTF
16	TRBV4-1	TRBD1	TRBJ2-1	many	TGCGCCAGCAGCCAAGAACCGGGACAGGGGGGTAGTGAGCAGTTCTTC	CASSQEPGQGGSEQFF
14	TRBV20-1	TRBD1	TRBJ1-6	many	TGCAGTGTTCTCCGGGACAGGGTTAATTCACCCCTCCACTTT	CSVLRDRVNSPLHF
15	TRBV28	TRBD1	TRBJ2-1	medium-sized	TGTGCCAGCAGAGAGCGTCGGGACAGGTTGAATGAGCAGTTCTTC	CASRERRDRLNEQFF
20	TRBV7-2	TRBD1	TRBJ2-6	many	TGTGCCAGCAGCCCCGGTATCGGACAGGGGGTAGTTTCTGGGGCCAACGTCCTGACTTTC	CASSPGIGQGVVSGANVLTF
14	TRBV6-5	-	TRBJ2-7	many	TGTGCCAGCAGTTACGGGGTTCCAGGGTACGAGCAGTACTTC	CASSYGVPGYEQYF
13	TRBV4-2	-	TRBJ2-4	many	TGTGCCAGCAGCCTGGAGGGGTCGAACATTCAGTACTTC	CASSLEGSNIQYF
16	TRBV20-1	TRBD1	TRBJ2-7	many	TGCAGTGCTAGAGATATGGGACAGGACATCTTCTACGAGCAGTACTTC	CSARDMGQDIFYEQYF
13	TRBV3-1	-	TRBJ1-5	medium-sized	TGTGCCAGCAGCCAAGATCGAGATCAGCCCCAGCATTTT	CASSQDRDQPQHF
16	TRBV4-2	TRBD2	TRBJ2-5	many	TGTGCCAGCAGCCAAGAGCTACTAGCGGGAGTGGAGACCCAGTACTTC	CASSQELLAGVETQYF
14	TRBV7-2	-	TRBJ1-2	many	TGTGCCAGCAGCCCCGGCGACAGCTACTATGGCTACACCTTC	CASSPGDSYYGYTF
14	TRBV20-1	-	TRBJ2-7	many	TGCAGTGCAACAAGTCCGGGACAGCGGGGCGAGCAGTACTTC	CSATSPGQRGEQYF
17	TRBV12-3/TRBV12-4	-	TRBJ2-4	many	TGTGCCAGCAGTTTGAGGAGGGGGGATGCGTCCAAAAACATTCAGTACTTC	CASSLRRGDASKNIQYF
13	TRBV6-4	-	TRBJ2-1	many	TGTGCCAGCTCCCGGGATCGATACAATGAGCAGTTCTTC	CASSRDRYNEQFF
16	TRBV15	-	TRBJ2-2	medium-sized	TGTGCCACCAGCAGATCCAGAGCATCGAACACCGGGGAGCTGTTTTTT	CATSRSRASNTGELFF
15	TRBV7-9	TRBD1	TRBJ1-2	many	TGTGCCAGCAGCTTAGGTCAGGGGGCGGAATATGGCTACACCTTC	CASSLGQGAEYGYTF
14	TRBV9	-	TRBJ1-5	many	TGTGCCAGCAGCGTCGGGCAGGGCAATCAGCCCCAGCATTTT	CASSVGQGNQPQHF
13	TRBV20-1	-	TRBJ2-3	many	TGCAGTGCTAGCGAGACTCACACAGATACGCAGTATTTT	CSASETHTDTQYF
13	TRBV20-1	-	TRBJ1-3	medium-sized	TGCAGTGCTTCCGGACACTCTGGAAACACCATATATTTT	CSASGHSGNTIYF
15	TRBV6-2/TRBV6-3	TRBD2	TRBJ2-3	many	TGTGCCAGCAGGTCCGGGACTAGCGGAACAGATACGCAGTATTTT	CASRSGTSGTDTQYF
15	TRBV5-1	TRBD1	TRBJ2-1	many	TGCGCCAGCGAGACAGGGCCGAGCTCCTACAATGAGCAGTTCTTC	CASETGPSSYNEQFF
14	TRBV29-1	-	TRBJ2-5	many	TGCAGCGTTGAAGCCCCCCCAGGGGGGGAGACCCAGTACTTC	CSVEAPPGGETQYF
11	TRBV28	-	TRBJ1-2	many	TGTGCCAGCAGTCTCCAATTTGGCTACACCTTC	CASSLQFGYTF
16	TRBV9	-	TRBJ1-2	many	TGTGCCAGCAGCGGGGCAAGCTTGGGGGGACCCTATGGCTACACCTTC	CASSGASLGGPYGYTF
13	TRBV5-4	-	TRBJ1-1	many	TGTGCCAGCAGCTTGACGGTAAACACTGAAGCTTTCTTT	CASSLTVNTEAFF
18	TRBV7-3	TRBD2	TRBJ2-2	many	TGTGCCAGCAGCTTAACCCGGTGGGAGCGGGAGGCGACCGGGGAGCTGTTTTTT	CASSLTRWEREATGELFF
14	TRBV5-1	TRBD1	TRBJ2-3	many	TGCGCCAGCAGCCCGGACAGGGGTGCAGATACGCAGTATTTT	CASSPDRGADTQYF
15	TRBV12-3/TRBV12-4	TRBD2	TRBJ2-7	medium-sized	TGTGCCAGCAGTTCCCTAGCGGGAGGGTCGTACGAGCAGTACTTC	CASSSLAGGSYEQYF
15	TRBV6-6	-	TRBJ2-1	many	TGTGCCAGCAGCACCCTAGGGGGCTCCTACAATGAGCAGTTCTTC	CASSTLGGSYNEQFF
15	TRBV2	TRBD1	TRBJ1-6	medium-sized	TGTGCCAGCAGTGCCCGGGACAGAGGGAATTCACCCCTCCACTTT	CASSARDRGNSPLHF